The T cell receptor (beta chain) under discussion was sequenced for a study of cytomegalovirus exposure and HLA in healthy donors. Broader study findings: HLA-A and HLA-B allele assignments for most subjects were reportedly predicted accurately using TCR beta sequences. As was reported, the classifier diagnosed cytomegalovirus status with high specificity and sensitivity. TRBV6-2, TRBV6-3 and some other V segments were excluded as indistinguishable.

As concerns this clone: Its specificity is not known.

In the PCR, 60 Vbeta and 13 Jbeta primers were used. The repertoire was sequenced with immunoSEQ multiplex PCR; TCRdb's copy has only in-frame clones and lacks some. This table holds tens of thousands of clones, roughly 76% found once. CDR1 and CDR2 from the germline V gene are SGHTA and FQGNSA. V was cut by 2 bases and J by 2 bases, with 9 bases left in between. The CDR3 sequence is 14 residues long. The chain uses TRBV7-2 and TRBJ1-2; perhaps TRBD1 as D (5 bases). The clonotype comes from a male donor in good health and CMV-seropositive. The sequencing input was PBMCs. The chain's CDR3 is CASSLNRGNYGYTF. CDR3 nucleotide sequence: TGTGCCAGCAGCTTAAACCGGGGGAACTATGGCTACACCTTC.